This T cell receptor (beta chain) stems from a study of blood T cell repertoires in COVID-19 (TCRdb year 2020). Turning to the overall study: Collaborator samples came from the United States, Italy and Spain and covered acute and convalescent phases of COVID-19. The repertoires were released in a freely available public database intended as a resource for research on the immune response to SARS-CoV-2. Sample metadata almost always included a de-identified subject ID, COVID-19 status, age in years and sex. HLA class I and class II types, where available, came from metadata supplied by the sample provider rather than from assay-based typing. Subjects who had been exposed to COVID-19, were actively infected with it, or had recovered from it provided the deeply sampled blood TCRbeta repertoires that made up the dataset. The samples were drawn from two sources: the first 160 participants of the ongoing ImmuneRACE study, and fewer than 1,500 subjects contributed by 6 global collaborators. The material from the prospective study consisted of cDNA or gDNA derived from T cells, B-cell-depleted T cells, or PBMCs. Broader findings and caveats from the paper: Clinical and demographic metadata were provided uncurated, with the amount varying by source and participant.

Per the germline V gene, SGDLS is the CDR1 and YYNGEE is the CDR2. V was cut back by 0 bases and J by 6 bases, leaving a gap of 12 bases between them. The CDR3 starts with the cysteine, ends with the phenylalanine, and has 14 residues. Only the CDR3 region is kept as DNA, spanning 42 bases read in frame from base 1. The immunoSEQ Assay, a bias-controlled multiplex PCR, was used to amplify TCRbeta CDR3 regions from genomic DNA. Processing in the source paper ran as follows. Within the assay, amplification of reference gene primers was used to estimate how many nucleated cells each sample contained. To quantify the absolute abundance of each unique TCRbeta CDR3 rearrangement, sequence reads were collapsed and filtered. For each sample, productive Simpson clonality was calculated as the square root of Simpson's diversity index over productive rearrangements. The source is immuneACCESS, and TCRdb retained only in-frame sequences with V and J called. Part of the clones is not carried over; for the studies checked, unresolved V genes explain less than half of this, and the remainder is unexplained. V and J calls and clone size are those listed in that table; D and trimming were worked out from the DNA. Counted in this sample were about 59,000 clones; around 70% of them appeared once. The ten top clones hold around 14% of the sample.

Each collaborating institution followed its own protocols to collect whole blood in K2EDTA tubes. For TCRbeta analysis, collaborators shipped samples in one of three forms: frozen whole blood, isolated PBMCs, or DNA extracted from either of those sample types. This clone was counted many times. Its antigen remains undetermined. Per-base quality was not reported, and no clone a single base away is much larger than it. This sequence originates from a woman in her sixties or seventies with acute or convalescent COVID-19. Sequencing was carried out using peripheral blood. The chain couples TRBV9 to TRBJ1-2; no D gene call is confident. The nucleotides are TGTGCCAGCAGCGTAGGAGCAGGATTGGATGGCTACACCTTC. The resulting protein is CASSVGAGLDGYTF.